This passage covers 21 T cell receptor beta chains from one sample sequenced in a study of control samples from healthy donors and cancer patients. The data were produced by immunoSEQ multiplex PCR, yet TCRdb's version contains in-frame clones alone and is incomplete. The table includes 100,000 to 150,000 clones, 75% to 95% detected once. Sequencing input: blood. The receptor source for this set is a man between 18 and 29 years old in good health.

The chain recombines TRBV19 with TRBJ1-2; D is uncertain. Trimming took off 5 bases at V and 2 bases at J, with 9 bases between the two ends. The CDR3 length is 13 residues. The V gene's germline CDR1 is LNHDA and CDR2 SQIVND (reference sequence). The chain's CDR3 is CASSASLNYGYTF. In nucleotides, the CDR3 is TGTGCCAGTAGTGCCTCTCTAAACTATGGCTACACCTTC.

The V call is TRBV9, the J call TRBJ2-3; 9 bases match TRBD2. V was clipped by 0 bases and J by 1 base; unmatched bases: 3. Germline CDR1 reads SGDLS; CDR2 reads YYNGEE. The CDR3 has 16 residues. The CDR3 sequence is CASSVGGGGGTDTQYF. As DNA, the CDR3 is TGTGCCAGCAGCGTAGGTGGCGGGGGGGGCACAGATACGCAGTATTTT.

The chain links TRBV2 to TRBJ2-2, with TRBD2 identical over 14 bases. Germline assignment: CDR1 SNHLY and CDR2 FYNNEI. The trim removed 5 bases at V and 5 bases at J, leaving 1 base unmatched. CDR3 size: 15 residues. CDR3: CASSRTSGGTGELFF. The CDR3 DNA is TGTGCCAGCAGTCGGACTAGCGGGGGGACCGGGGAGCTGTTTTTT.

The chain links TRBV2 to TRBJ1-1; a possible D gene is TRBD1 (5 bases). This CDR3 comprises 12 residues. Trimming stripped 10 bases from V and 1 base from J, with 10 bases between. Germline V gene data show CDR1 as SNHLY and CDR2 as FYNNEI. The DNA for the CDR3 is TGTGCCATTCCGCAGGGGAACACTGAAGCTTTCTTT. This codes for CAIPQGNTEAFF.

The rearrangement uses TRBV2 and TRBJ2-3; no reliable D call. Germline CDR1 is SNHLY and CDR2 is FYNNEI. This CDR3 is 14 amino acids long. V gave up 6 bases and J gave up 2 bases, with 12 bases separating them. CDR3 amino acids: CASSFGPNTDTQYF. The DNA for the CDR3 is TGTGCCAGCAGCTTCGGGCCAAACACAGATACGCAGTATTTT.

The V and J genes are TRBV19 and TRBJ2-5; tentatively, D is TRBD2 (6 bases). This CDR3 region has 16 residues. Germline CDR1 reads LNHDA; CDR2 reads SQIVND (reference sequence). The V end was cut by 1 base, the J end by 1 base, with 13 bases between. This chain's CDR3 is CASSIGREVRQETQYF. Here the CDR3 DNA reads TGTGCCAGTAGTATAGGGAGGGAAGTTCGCCAAGAGACCCAGTACTTC.

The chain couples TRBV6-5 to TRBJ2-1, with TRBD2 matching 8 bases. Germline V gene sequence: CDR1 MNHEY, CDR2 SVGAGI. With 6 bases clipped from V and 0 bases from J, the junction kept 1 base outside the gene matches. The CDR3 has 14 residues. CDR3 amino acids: CASRRGGSYNEQFF. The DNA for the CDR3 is TGTGCCAGCAGACGGGGGGGCTCCTACAATGAGCAGTTCTTC.

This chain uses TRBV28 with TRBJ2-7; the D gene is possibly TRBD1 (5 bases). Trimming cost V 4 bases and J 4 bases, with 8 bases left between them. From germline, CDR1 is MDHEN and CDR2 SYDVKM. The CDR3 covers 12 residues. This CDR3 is CASSSQVYEQYF. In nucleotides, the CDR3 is TGTGCCAGCAGTTCACAGGTTTACGAGCAGTACTTC.

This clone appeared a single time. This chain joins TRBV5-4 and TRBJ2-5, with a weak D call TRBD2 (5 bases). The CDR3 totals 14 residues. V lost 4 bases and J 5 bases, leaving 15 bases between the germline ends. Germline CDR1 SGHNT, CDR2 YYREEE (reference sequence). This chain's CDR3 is CASSVRTGDETQYF. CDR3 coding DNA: TGTGCCAGCAGCGTGCGGACCGGGGATGAGACCCAGTACTTC.

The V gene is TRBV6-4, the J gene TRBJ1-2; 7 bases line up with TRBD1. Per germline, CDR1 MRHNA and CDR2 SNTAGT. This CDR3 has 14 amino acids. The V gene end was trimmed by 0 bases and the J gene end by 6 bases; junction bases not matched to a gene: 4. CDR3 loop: CASSDSTGRNGYTF. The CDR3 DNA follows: TGTGCCAGCAGTGACTCGACAGGGAGGAATGGCTACACCTTC.

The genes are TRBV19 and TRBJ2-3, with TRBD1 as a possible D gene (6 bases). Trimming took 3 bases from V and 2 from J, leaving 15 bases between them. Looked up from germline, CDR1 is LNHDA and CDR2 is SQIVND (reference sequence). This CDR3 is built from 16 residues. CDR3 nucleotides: TGTGCCAGTAGTATGCGTTTGGGGGCCACCACAGATACGCAGTATTTT. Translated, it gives CASSMRLGATTDTQYF.

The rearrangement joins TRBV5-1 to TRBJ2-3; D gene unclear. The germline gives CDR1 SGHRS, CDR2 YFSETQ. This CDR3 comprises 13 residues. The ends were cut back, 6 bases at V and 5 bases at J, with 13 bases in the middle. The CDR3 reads CASTVSPGDTQYF. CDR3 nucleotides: TGCGCCAGCACTGTAAGCCCCGGAGATACGCAGTATTTT. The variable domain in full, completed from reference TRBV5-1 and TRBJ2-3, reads KAGVTQTPRYLIKTRGQQVTLSCSPISGHRSVSWYQQTPGQGLQFLFEYFSETQRNKGNFPGRFSGRQFSNSRSEMNVSTLELGDSALYLCASTVSPGDTQYFGPGTRLTVL.

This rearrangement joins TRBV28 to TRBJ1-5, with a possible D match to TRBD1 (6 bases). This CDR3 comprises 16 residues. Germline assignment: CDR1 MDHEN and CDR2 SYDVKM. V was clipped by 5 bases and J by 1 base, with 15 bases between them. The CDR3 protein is CASSAPGTRSNQPQHF. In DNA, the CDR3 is TGTGCCAGCAGTGCACCCGGGACAAGAAGCAATCAGCCCCAGCATTTT.

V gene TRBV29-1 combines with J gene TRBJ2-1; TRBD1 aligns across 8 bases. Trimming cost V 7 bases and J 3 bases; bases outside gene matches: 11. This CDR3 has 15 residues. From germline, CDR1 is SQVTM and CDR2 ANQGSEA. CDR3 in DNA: TGCAGCGAAACCGGGACAGGTAAATACTACAATGAGCAGTTCTTC. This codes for CSETGTGKYYNEQFF.

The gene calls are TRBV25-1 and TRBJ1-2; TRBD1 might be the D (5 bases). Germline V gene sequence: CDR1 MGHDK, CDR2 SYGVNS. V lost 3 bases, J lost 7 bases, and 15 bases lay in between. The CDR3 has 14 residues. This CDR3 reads CASSDPRGTGGYTF. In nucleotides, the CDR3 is TGTGCCAGCAGTGACCCCCGGGGGACGGGTGGCTACACCTTC.

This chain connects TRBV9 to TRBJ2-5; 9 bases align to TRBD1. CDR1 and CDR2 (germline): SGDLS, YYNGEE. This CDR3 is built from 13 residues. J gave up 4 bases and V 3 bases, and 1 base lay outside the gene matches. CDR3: CASSGDRAETQYF. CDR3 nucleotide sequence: TGTGCCAGCAGCGGGGACAGGGCAGAGACCCAGTACTTC.

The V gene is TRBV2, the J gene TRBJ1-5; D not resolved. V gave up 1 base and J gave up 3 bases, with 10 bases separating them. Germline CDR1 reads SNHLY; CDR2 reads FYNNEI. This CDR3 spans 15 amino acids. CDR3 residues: CASSEGAGHNQPQHF. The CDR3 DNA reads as TGTGCCAGCAGTGAAGGTGCAGGCCACAATCAGCCCCAGCATTTT.

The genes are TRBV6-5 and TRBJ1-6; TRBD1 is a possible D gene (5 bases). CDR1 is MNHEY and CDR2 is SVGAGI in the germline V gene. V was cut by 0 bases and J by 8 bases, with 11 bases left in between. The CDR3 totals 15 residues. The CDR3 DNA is TGTGCCAGCAGTTACTCGACCTCGGGGGATTCACCCCTCCACTTT. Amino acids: CASSYSTSGDSPLHF.

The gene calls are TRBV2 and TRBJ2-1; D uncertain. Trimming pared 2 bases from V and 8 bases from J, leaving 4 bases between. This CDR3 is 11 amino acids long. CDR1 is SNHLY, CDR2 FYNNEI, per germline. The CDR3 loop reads CASSEIDEQFF. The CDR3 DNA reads TGTGCCAGCAGTGAAATCGATGAGCAGTTCTTC.

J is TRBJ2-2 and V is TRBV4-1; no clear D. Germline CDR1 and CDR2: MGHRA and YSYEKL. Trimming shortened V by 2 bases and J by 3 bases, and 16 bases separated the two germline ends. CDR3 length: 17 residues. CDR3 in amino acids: CASSQIDMGWYTGELFF. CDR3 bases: TGCGCCAGCAGCCAAATAGACATGGGGTGGTACACCGGGGAGCTGTTTTTT.

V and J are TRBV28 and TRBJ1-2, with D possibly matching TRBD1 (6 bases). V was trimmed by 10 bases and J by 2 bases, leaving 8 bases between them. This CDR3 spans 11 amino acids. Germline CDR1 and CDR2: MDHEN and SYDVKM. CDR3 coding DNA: TGTGCCACCACAGGGAACTATGGCTACACCTTC. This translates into CATTGNYGYTF.